This TCR beta chain was sequenced in a study of blood T cell repertoires in COVID-19. Overall study: Whether acute or convalescent, the COVID-19 samples came from the United States, Italy and Spain. Sample material is recorded as cDNA or gDNA derived from T cells, B-cell-depleted T cells, or PBMCs.

With 0 bases removed from V and 7 bases from J, the gap between germline ends came to 11 bases. The CDR3 covers 13 residues. The germline CDR1 and CDR2 sequences are SQVTM and ANQGSEA. As originally analysed: Estimation of nucleated cell counts was performed using reference gene primer amplification. The data were produced by immunoSEQ multiplex PCR, yet TCRdb's version contains in-frame clones alone and is incomplete. V and J calls and clone size are as listed in that table; D and trimming were resolved from the DNA. The table includes roughly 130,000 clones, less than 90% detected once. The gene calls are TRBV29-1 and TRBJ2-3; no reliable D call. This receptor was taken from a woman aged 25 to 45 who had recovered from COVID-19. Material: peripheral blood. Here the CDR3 DNA reads TGCAGCGTTGAAGATACAACAGCCTATACGCAGTATTTT. This codes for CSVEDTTAYTQYF.